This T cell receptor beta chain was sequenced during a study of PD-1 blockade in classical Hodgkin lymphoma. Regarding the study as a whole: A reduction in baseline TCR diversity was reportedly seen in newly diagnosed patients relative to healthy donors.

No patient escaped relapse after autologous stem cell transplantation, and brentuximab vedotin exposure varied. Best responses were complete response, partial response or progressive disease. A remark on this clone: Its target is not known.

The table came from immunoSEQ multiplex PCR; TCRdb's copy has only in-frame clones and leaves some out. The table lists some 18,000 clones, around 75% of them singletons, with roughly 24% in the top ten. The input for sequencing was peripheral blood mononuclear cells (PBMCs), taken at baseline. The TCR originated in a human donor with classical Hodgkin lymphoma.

The CDR3 sequence is CASSPRGGTSRNEQFF. DNA for the CDR3: TGTGCCAGCTCACCACGTGGCGGGACTAGCAGAAATGAGCAGTTCTTC. V usage is TRBV18 and J usage is TRBJ2-1; 9 positions match TRBD2. Per germline, CDR1 KGHSH and CDR2 LQKENI. The J segment lost 7 bases and the V segment lost 1 base, leaving 8 bases of the junction unmatched. The CDR3 totals 16 residues.